This TCR beta chain was observed in a study of graft-versus-host responses after intestinal transplantation. The V end was cut by 0 bases, the J end by 5 bases, with 10 bases between. Germline values: CDR1 MNHNS, CDR2 SASEGT. This CDR3 region has 14 residues. Sequencing used immunoSEQ multiplex PCR; TCRdb keeps in-frame clones, though not all of them. The profile shows approximately 100,000 clones, 93% of them singletons. In regard to this clone: Its antigen remains unknown.

Sequencing used unstimulated CD8+ T cells sorted from spleen or lymph node cells, obtained before intestinal transplant. This receptor was obtained from a human donor who received an intestinal transplant. The genes are TRBV6-1 and TRBJ1-2; D is possibly TRBD1 (6 bases). The CDR3, as DNA: TGTGCCAGCAGTGAAGCAAGGGGGGGGTATGGCTACACCTTC. This sequence encodes CASSEARGGYGYTF.